Given below is one TCR beta chain in context. Its antigen is currently not known. No per-base quality is available; no much larger clone lies one base away. The data were taken from a study of shared clonotypes between healthy human individuals (dated by TCRdb to the early 2020s). With regard to the full study: The cohort comprised a couple of women and a few men aged 18 to 49 years. Per donor, three plates each were used for CD4 naive and CD4 memory, two for CD8 naive, and one for CD8 memory. The study deeply sequenced blood TCR repertoires of about five healthy adults to estimate repertoire size and the extent of clonotype sharing between individuals. Libraries were prepared and TCR repertoires were sequenced by different laboratories using diverse techniques, in order to increase sequencing depth and limit assay-specific biases. Per donor, leukapheresis produced somewhere between about 0.94 and 8.9 billion PBMCs.

Using the deep immunoSEQ assay, TCR CDR3 regions were amplified from genomic DNA by multiplex PCR. Extracted genomic DNA from each cell subset was distributed evenly across all wells of several immunoSEQ 96-well plates, and each plate was treated as a replicate. For sorted subsets, around 200 ng genomic DNA, equal to tens of thousands of T cell genomes, was loaded into each replicate PCR. Purified libraries were measured with a Qubit 3.0 fluorometer, size-checked on a Bioanalyzer 2100, and measured again with the KAPA Library Quantification kit. Every immunoSEQ 96-well plate was sequenced on a dedicated single-read 150-cycle Illumina NextSeq 550 flow cell. On the study's bioinformatics: Because the immunoSEQ output included only junctional sequences and no quality scores, the filtering could not be the same as the filtering used for full-length reads. Sequences were annotated with PyIR, a Python wrapper for IgBLAST v1.9, and V/J genes and CDR3 were assigned using IMGT germline references. Reads with weak V/J assignments (E-value above 1e-6), missing CDR3, stop codons, out-of-frame junctions, or ambiguous translated residues were removed. V3J clonotypes were defined as sequences sharing an identical inferred V gene, J gene, and CDR3 amino acid sequence. To compute the percentage overlap between repertoires, the number of shared unique clonotypes was divided by the size of the smaller repertoire. Three approaches were used to assess repertoire richness: RTK rarefaction, the Chao1 estimator, and Recon v2.1 estimates of unobserved clonotypes. OLGA was used to compute generation probabilities for all TCRbeta clonotypes that the gDNA method yielded from a few donors. TCRdb took this table from immuneACCESS and kept in-frame rearrangements with V and J called. Such tables lack part of the clones; where checked against another copy, unresolved V genes explain under half of the gap, and the rest is unexplained. That table is the source of V, J and clone size, and D and trimming were worked out from the DNA. The sample table shows roughly 1,100,000 clones, and about 76% are seen once. The biggest ten clones account for approximately 1.5% of the sample.

The germline V gene gives CDR1 as MNHNS and CDR2 as SASEGT. There are 11 amino acids in the CDR3, from cysteine to phenylalanine inclusive. Only the CDR3 DNA stays, 33 bases, in frame from base 1. V is clipped by 5 bases and J by 15 bases, and the sequence between their germline boundaries is 11 bases long. Healthy HIV-negative adults with no recently reported acute infections or vaccinations were included as donors. Every donor was a Caucasian adult residing in Nashville, Tennessee, USA. CD4+ T cells were enriched by magnetic negative selection; naive cells were then positively selected on CD45RA, and the negative fraction formed the memory subset. After blood collection by leukapheresis, PBMCs were isolated using Ficoll-Histopaque density gradient centrifugation and then cryopreserved in the vapor phase of liquid nitrogen. Purity and quantity of every magnetically sorted T cell population were checked by analytical flow cytometry. Each sorted fraction had its genomic DNA isolated and then quantified by UV absorbance on a Nanodrop 2000c.

Overall study outcomes, separate from this receptor: Only blood was sampled, and tissue TCR repertoires likely differ from those in blood. The genetic and exposure-history diversity represented was limited by the small number of donors. Pairwise subsampling indicated that sequencing depth was expected to affect the degree of clonotype sharing among donors. Higher generation probabilities were observed for clonotypes shared by all four sorted-subset donors than for non-shared clonotypes. Naive subsets generally had larger estimated clonotype richness than memory subsets did. Rarefaction of sorted-subset datasets indicated incomplete sequencing despite the large sequencing depth. Sharing across several donors was observed for 5% to 6.5% of naive CD4, 3% to 4% of naive CD8, about 2.5% of memory CD4, and roughly 0.43% of memory CD8 clonotypes.

The V gene is TRBV6-1 and the J gene is TRBJ1-6, with the identity of the D gene unclear. What was sequenced was memory CD4+ T cells sorted from blood. The cell subset or site label, as the study defines it: CD45RA-negative fraction. This TCR came from a man aged 18 to 29 in good health. The DNA is TGTGCCAGCAGTCCCTCATTTGTCCTCCACTTT. This yields the protein CASSPSFVLHF.